This paragraph covers one T cell receptor (beta chain) sequence. Its antigen remains unknown. Unique molecular identifiers tagged the TCR beta cDNA libraries. MiXCR, applied by TCRdb to the PCR reads, yields one record per CDR3 protein. Of roughly 800,000 distinct CDR3 sequences in the sample, roughly half were seen once. These data belong to a study of post-analysis software for immune sequencing data. The overall study: Several disease courses (relapsing-remitting, secondary progressive and progressive-relapsing) of multiple sclerosis were included.

The study, taken as a whole, reports: Significantly decreased normalized Chao1 diversity was recorded for multiple sclerosis patients relative to controls. The F measure placed samples prepared in the same batch into strongly shared clusters.

Sequencing input: blood. This sequence originates from a girl between 10 and 17 years old with multiple sclerosis.

In DNA form, the CDR3 reads TGTGCCAGTAGTATCCTAGGTGCAACTAATGAAAAACTGTTTTTT. Its protein product is CASSILGATNEKLFF. The chain uses TRBV19 and TRBJ1-4; no definite D call. CDR1 is LNHDA and CDR2 is SQIVND in the germline V gene (reference sequence). This CDR3 region has 15 residues. Trimming shortened V by 3 bases and J by 0 bases, and 8 bases separated the two germline ends.